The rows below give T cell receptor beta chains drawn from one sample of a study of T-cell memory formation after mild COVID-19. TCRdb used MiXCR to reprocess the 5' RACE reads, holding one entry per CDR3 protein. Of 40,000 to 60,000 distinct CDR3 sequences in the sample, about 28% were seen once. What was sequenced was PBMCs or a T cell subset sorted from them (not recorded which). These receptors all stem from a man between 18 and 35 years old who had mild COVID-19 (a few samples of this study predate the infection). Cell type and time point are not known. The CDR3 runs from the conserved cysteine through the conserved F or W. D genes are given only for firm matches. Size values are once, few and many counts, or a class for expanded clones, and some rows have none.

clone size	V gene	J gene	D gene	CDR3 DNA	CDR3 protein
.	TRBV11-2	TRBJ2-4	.	TGTGCCAGCAGCTTAAGTGGACAGATAAACTTC	CASSLSGQINF
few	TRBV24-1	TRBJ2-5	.	TGTGCCACCAGTGATTTATGGGGGGAGACCCAGTACTTC	CATSDLWGETQYF
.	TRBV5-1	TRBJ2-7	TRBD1	TGCGCCAGCAGTTGGGGACAGGCCTCCTACGAGCAGTACTTC	CASSWGQASYEQYF
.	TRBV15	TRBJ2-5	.	TGTGCCACCAGCAGAGATATAGAGACCCAGTACTTC	CATSRDIETQYF
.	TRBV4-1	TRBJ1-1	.	TGCGCCAGCAGCCAGGCTCTTGGCACTGAAGCTTTCTTT	CASSQALGTEAFF
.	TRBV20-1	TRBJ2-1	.	TGCAGTGCTAGAGATCGTCTGGCAGTAATATACAATGAGCAGTTCTTC	CSARDRLAVIYNEQFF
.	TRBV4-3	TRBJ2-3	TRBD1	TGCGCCAGCAGCCAAGCTCCTTTTGGGACAGCTATCACAGATACGCAGTATTTT	CASSQAPFGTAITDTQYF
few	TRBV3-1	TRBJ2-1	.	TGTGCCAGCAGCCACAGGGGACATGAGCAGTTCTTC	CASSHRGHEQFF
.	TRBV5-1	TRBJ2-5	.	TGCGCCAGCAGCTGGGGACATAGTCAAGAGACCCAGTACTTC	CASSWGHSQETQYF
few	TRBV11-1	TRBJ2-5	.	TGTGCCAGCAGCCCCTTCGTGGGGAACCCACAAGAGACCCAGTACTTC	CASSPFVGNPQETQYF
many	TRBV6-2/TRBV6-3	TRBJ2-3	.	TGTGCCAGCAGTTCCAATGAGGCCGATACGCAGTATTTT	CASSSNEADTQYF
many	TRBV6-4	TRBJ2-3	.	TGTGCCAGCAGGGCCGGGACTAGCACAGATACGCAGTATTTT	CASRAGTSTDTQYF
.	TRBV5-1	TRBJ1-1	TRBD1	TGCGCCAGCACCGATCTGCCCGGGACAGGGGGCACTGAAGCTTTCTTT	CASTDLPGTGGTEAFF
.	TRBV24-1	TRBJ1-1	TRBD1	TGTGCCACCAGTGAAGGATCAGGGGGGGAAGCTTTCTTT	CATSEGSGGEAFF
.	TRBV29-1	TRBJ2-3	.	TGCAGCGTAGTACTAGCCCTCCTGGCAGATACGCAGTATTTT	CSVVLALLADTQYF
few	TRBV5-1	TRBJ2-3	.	TGCGCCAGCAGCTCCGGGGACAGCACAGATACGCAGTATTTT	CASSSGDSTDTQYF
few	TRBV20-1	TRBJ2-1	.	TGCAGTGCTAGAGATCTGGGGTCGGGGAATGAGCAGTTCTTC	CSARDLGSGNEQFF
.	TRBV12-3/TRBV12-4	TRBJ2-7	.	TGTGCCAGCAGTCCGACAGCCTACGAGCAGTACTTC	CASSPTAYEQYF
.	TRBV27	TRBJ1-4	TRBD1	TGTGCCAGCAGCCACACCTCACAGGGGCCTCCAACTAATGAAAAACTGTTTTTT	CASSHTSQGPPTNEKLFF
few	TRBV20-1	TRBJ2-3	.	TGCAGTGCTAGACAGCCACTAGCGGCACAGGGGGCCAGGGTCACAGATACGCAGTATTTT	CSARQPLAAQGARVTDTQYF
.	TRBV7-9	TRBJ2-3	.	TGTGCCAGCAGCTCCCCTGCCGCCGAAACAGATACGCAGTATTTT	CASSSPAAETDTQYF
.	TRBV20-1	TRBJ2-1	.	TGCAGTGCTAGGGGGGGCCCCTCGGAGAATGAGCAGTTCTTC	CSARGGPSENEQFF
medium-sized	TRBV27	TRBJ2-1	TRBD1	TGTGCCAGCAGTTTATCAGGGACAGAACGACAGGAGCAGTTCTTC	CASSLSGTERQEQFF
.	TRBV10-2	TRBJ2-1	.	TGCGCCAGCAGAGACAGGTACAATGAGCAGTTCTTC	CASRDRYNEQFF
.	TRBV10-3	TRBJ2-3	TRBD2	TGTGCCATCAGTGCCGTCGAGCGGGGGCTCACAGATACGCAGTATTTT	CAISAVERGLTDTQYF
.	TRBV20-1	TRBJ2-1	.	TGCAGTGCTACCACTAGCCTTTTTCCCAATGAGCAGTTCTTC	CSATTSLFPNEQFF
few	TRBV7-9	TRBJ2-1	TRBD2	TGTGCCAGCAGCTCCCGGACTAGCGGGGTATTTGTTGAGCAGTTCTTC	CASSSRTSGVFVEQFF
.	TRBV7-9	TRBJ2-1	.	TGTGCCAGCAGCTTAGTGGGAGAGGGGTTCTTC	CASSLVGEGFF
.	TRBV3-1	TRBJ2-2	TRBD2	TGTGCCAGCAGCCAACGCCTAGCGGCGAACACCGGGGAGCTGTTTTTT	CASSQRLAANTGELFF
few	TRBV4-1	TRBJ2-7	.	TGCGCCAGCAGCCAAGGGGCAGGGACCTACGAGCAGTACTTC	CASSQGAGTYEQYF
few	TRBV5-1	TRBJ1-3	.	TGCGCCAGCAGCAAAGGGACGGACTCTGGAAACACCATATATTTT	CASSKGTDSGNTIYF
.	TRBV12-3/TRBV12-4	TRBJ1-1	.	TGTGCCAGCAGCCTGAAAGACGCCTACTGGACTGAAGCTTTCTTT	CASSLKDAYWTEAFF
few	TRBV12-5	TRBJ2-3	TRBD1	TGTGCTAGTGGTTTCCCGATGGGACAGGAATCCTATAGCACAGATACGCAGTATTTT	CASGFPMGQESYSTDTQYF
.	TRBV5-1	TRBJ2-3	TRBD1	TGCGCCAGCAGCTGGGACAGGGCCGCTAGCACAGATACGCAGTATTTT	CASSWDRAASTDTQYF
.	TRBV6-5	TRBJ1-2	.	TGTGCCAGCAGGCCCGAACCCGGGGCTGGCTATGGCTACACCTTC	CASRPEPGAGYGYTF
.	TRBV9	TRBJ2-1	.	TGTGCCAGCAGCGGTGCGGATGAGCAGTTCTTC	CASSGADEQFF
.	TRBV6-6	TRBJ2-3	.	TGTGCCAGCAGAGACCTGGGCTACCGCACAGATACGCAGTATTTT	CASRDLGYRTDTQYF
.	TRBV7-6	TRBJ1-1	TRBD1	TGTGCCAGCAGCGGACAGGGGTTGAGTGCTGAAGCTTTCTTT	CASSGQGLSAEAFF
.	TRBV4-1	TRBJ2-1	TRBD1	TGCGCCAGCAGCACCCGGACAGGGGGTTTAGAAGAGCAGTTCTTC	CASSTRTGGLEEQFF
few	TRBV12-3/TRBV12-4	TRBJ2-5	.	TGTGCCAGCAGTTTTCGAGGGGCACGAGAGACCCAGTACTTC	CASSFRGARETQYF
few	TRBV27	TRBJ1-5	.	TGTGCCAGCAGTTTATCTCTTAATCAGCCCCAGCATTTT	CASSLSLNQPQHF
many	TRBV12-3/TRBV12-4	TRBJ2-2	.	TGTGCCAGCAGGGCTGAAACCGGGGAGCTGTTTTTT	CASRAETGELFF
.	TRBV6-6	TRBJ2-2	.	TGTGCCAGCAGTCCTACTAGCTGGGAGCTGTTTTTT	CASSPTSWELFF
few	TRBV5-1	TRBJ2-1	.	TGCGCCAGCAGCTCAGGGAGAGGGAGCGAGATTGAGCAGTTCTTC	CASSSGRGSEIEQFF
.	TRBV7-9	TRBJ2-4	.	TGTGCCAGCAGCCCAAAGGAGGGGTTAGCCAAAAACATTCAGTACTTC	CASSPKEGLAKNIQYF
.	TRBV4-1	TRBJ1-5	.	TGCGCCAGCAGCCAAGGTCCCAATCAGCCCCAGCATTTT	CASSQGPNQPQHF
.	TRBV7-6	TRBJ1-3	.	TGTGCCAGCAGCGACCGGGACCGACTTGGAAACACCATATATTTT	CASSDRDRLGNTIYF
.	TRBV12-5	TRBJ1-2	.	TGTGCTAGTGGTTTGAACTCTGATGGCTACACCTTC	CASGLNSDGYTF
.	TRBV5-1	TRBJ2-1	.	TGCGCCAGCAGCTCCCAGGGGAACTACAATGAGCAGTTCTTC	CASSSQGNYNEQFF
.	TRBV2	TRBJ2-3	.	TGTGCCAGCAGTGTGGGCTACGGGGGCACAGATACGCAGTATTTT	CASSVGYGGTDTQYF
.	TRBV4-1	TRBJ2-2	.	TGCGCCAGCAGCCAAGAGGGCGGATTCACCGGGGAGCTGTTTTTT	CASSQEGGFTGELFF
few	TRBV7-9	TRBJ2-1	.	TGTGCCAGCAGCTTGTCCTCCACCAGGGAGAACAATGAGCAGTTCTTC	CASSLSSTRENNEQFF
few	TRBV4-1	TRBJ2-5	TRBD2	TGCGCCAGCAGCCAAGGGCGGGGGGGAATTGAGACCCAGTACTTC	CASSQGRGGIETQYF